This record concerns one T cell receptor (beta chain) sequence. The target antigen is unknown. This specimen comes from a study of blood T cells in healthy people across ages. Study conclusions and caveats: Using unsorted PBMCs precluded a conclusive naive versus antigen-experienced comparison. Diversity estimated from one million T cells was considered an underestimate.

Together with a sample-barcoded 5' primer, a J-beta primer mix was included in a second PCR lasting about 7 to 11 cycles. Sequencing yielded, for each sample, at least 3 million paired-end reads carrying CDR3. TCRdb reprocessed the 5' RACE reads via MiXCR and lists one record per CDR3 protein. The repertoire includes some 1 million distinct CDR3 sequences, 40% to 50% of them detected once, and approximately 19% sits in the top ten. Every sample yielded at least 6.5 million isolated PBMCs. The sequence came from a woman aged 55 to 70 in good health. The sequencing sample was made of blood.

CDR3 in DNA: TGCAGCGTTAGCCACACGAACACCGGGGAGCTGTTTTTT. Residues: CSVSHTNTGELFF. The chain joins TRBV29-1 to TRBJ2-2, with D unresolved. There are 13 residues in the CDR3. The germline V gene encodes CDR1 SQVTM and CDR2 ANQGSEA. Trimming removed 5 bases from V and 0 bases from J, with 7 bases in between.